This TCR beta chain was captured by sequencing in a study of regulatory T cells in long-lasting Graves disease (dated by TCRdb to about 2021). Regarding the complete study: Peripheral blood TCR sequencing and RNA sequencing compared persistent Graves' disease patients with newly diagnosed Graves' disease patients. The study was conducted in China and was registered as a clinical trial. A total of around 35 samples were covered by TCR sequencing, comprising approximately 13 persistent and about 20 newly diagnosed Graves' disease patients. Here is what the overall study found, with its caveats: The study examined only peripheral blood because the primary lesion, thyroid tissue, could not be accessed. A larger number of public clonotypes was shared among persistent patients (approximately 3,000) than among newly diagnosed patients (approximately 1,000). The small sample size was acknowledged by the authors as a limitation that may reduce accuracy. Compared with newly diagnosed patients, patients with persistent Graves' disease had lower TCR Shannon entropy and fewer highly expanded clones, which suggests clonal expansion. TRBV28, TRBJ1-2 and TRBJ2-5 were preferentially used in persistent disease, while TRBV20-1 and TRBJ2-1 were favored in newly diagnosed disease.

At the junction V is shortened by 5 bases and J by 2 bases, with 16 bases in between. CDR1 is given as SGHAT and CDR2 as FQDESV, both from the germline V gene (reference sequence). From the cysteine through the phenylalanine, the CDR3 covers 16 amino acids. The read is trimmed to its CDR3 DNA, 48 bases read in frame from base 1. A note on this clonotype: This clone's antigen is unknown. No base quality values were provided; no much bigger clone lies one nucleotide off.

For both TCR sequencing and RNA sequencing, RNA was extracted from PBMCs in TRIzol. The diagnosis of Graves' disease followed American Thyroid Association guidelines. The patients came from an endocrinology department in Xi'an, China. Each patient gave 7 to 9.5 milliliters of peripheral blood, collected in an EDTA anticoagulant tube. Ficoll Paque Plus density gradient separation was used to isolate PBMCs, and no further T cell sorting was performed. An Agilent 2100 Bioanalyzer and agarose gel were used to check RNA quality, and a NanoDrop 2000 was used to measure RNA concentration. Using fastp trimming at Q25 and MiXCR clonotype assembly, TCRdb reanalyzed the public sequencing data and kept in-frame beta chains. Merged by CDR3 protein, the rows form single entries marked with the most common genes and DNA. Across this sample there are hundreds of distinct CDR3 sequences, with about nine tenths seen only once. The top ten clones comprise 14% to 15% of the sample.

Recombination joined TRBV11-1 with TRBJ2-1; confidence is insufficient to name the D gene. This receptor was obtained from a woman aged 30 to 39 with Graves disease. Donor details come from another sample of the same person, matched by shared clones. The sample consisted of peripheral blood mononuclear cells (PBMCs), taken with antithyroid drug treatment, in newly diagnosed or persistent Graves disease (not recorded which). The CDR3 has the sequence CASSPGPIHTYNEQFF. The DNA sequence follows: TGTGCCAGCAGCCCGGGCCCGATCCATACCTACAATGAGCAGTTCTTC.